Below, 13 T cell receptor beta chains from the same sample are listed, as sequenced in a study of CD8 T cells in Susac syndrome. An amount of RNA that ranged from roughly 0.5 to 1 ug was reverse transcribed with random hexamers. Each CDR3 protein is one row after TCRdb ran MiXCR on the immunoSEQ multiplex PCR reads. This sample has roughly 180,000 distinct CDR3 sequences; just under 95% occur once, and the top ten carry more than 0.12%. Source material: CD4+ T cells from PBMCs. Receptors originate from a human donor in good health.

This clonotype was detected only once. The DNA of the CDR3 is TGCAGTGCTAGAGATGGGGTGGTGAGCGAGCAGTACTTC. Its protein is CSARDGVVSEQYF. J is TRBJ2-7 and V is TRBV20-1, with D unresolved. Trimming removed 0 bases from V and 6 bases from J, with 12 bases in between. Germline values: CDR1 DFQATT, CDR2 SNEGSKA (reference sequence). This CDR3 contains 13 residues.

This clonotype was counted a few times. This sequence joins TRBV2 and TRBJ2-2; D is undetermined. V lost 4 bases to trimming and J lost 1 base, with 4 bases between them. Germline lookup yields CDR1 SNHLY and CDR2 FYNNEI. This CDR3 is 13 amino acids long. CDR3 loop: CASSAGNTGELFF. In nucleotides, the CDR3 is TGTGCCAGCAGTGCAGGGAACACCGGGGAGCTGTTTTTT.

Only one count was recorded for this clonotype. The rearrangement links TRBV30 to TRBJ2-1; TRBD2 might be the D (5 bases). The CDR3 runs 15 residues. Trimming removed 2 bases at V and 2 bases at J, with 13 bases between. Germline-derived CDR1 and CDR2 are GTSNPN and SVGIG (reference sequence). The CDR3 sequence is CAWSNSRGPYNEQFF. In DNA form, the CDR3 reads TGTGCCTGGAGTAACTCACGGGGTCCCTACAATGAGCAGTTCTTC.

This clonotype appeared once. The chain couples TRBV5-1 to TRBJ2-5; D might be TRBD1 (6 bases). There are 16 residues in the CDR3. V lost 4 bases and J lost 4, with 20 bases in between. Germline V gene sequence: CDR1 SGHRS, CDR2 YFSETQ. The CDR3 loop reads CASSPGDNSGGETQYF. The CDR3 DNA reads as TGCGCCAGCAGCCCAGGGGACAACTCAGGCGGAGAGACCCAGTACTTC.

Here the CDR3 DNA reads TGTGCCAGCTTGGACAGGGGCACAGATACGCAGTATTTT. Translated: CASLDRGTDTQYF. The chain carries TRBV28 and TRBJ2-3, with TRBD1 matching 8 bases. CDR3 size: 13 residues. Germline V CDR1 and CDR2: MDHEN, SYDVKM. With 8 bases clipped from V and 1 base from J, the junction kept 2 bases outside the gene matches.

This sequence joins TRBV12-3 or TRBV12-4 and TRBJ2-3; the D gene is possibly TRBD2 (6 bases). This CDR3 spans 11 amino acids. V was pared by 11 bases and J by 14 bases, with 20 bases between. The CDR3 sequence: CAVLGLGGLYF. CDR3 coding DNA: TGTGCCGTCCTGGGGTTGGGAGGATTGTATTTT.

V gene TRBV25-1 combines with J gene TRBJ1-2, with 10 bases aligning to TRBD1. The junction had 4 bases not matched to a gene; V was cut back by 4 bases and J by 2 bases. CDR3 length: 15 residues. Per the germline V gene, CDR1 is MGHDK and CDR2 is SYGVNS. DNA of the CDR3: TGTGCCAGCAGTGCCCGGGACAGGGGAAACTATGGCTACACCTTC. Protein sequence: CASSARDRGNYGYTF.

The chain carries TRBV29-1 and TRBJ2-3; D may match TRBD1 or TRBD2 (6 bases each). Trimming left V 7 bases short and J 2 bases short, with 19 bases between. CDR1 and CDR2 (germline): SQVTM, ANQGSEA. This CDR3 is 15 amino acids long. The CDR3 DNA is TGCAGCGCCTCCCCATACCGGGGGCCCACAGATACGCAGTATTTT. This gives the protein CSASPYRGPTDTQYF.

J is TRBJ2-7 and V is TRBV9, with TRBD2 as a possible D gene (5 bases). Germline lookup yields CDR1 SGDLS and CDR2 YYNGEE. The germline V and J ends were trimmed by 0 bases and 3 bases, with 10 bases remaining between them. There are 14 residues in the CDR3. The CDR3, as DNA: TGTGCCAGCAGCGTAGCTGGAGAGGGCTACGAGCAGTACTTC. Translated: CASSVAGEGYEQYF.

The CDR3 coding sequence is TGTGCCAGTGGGATGAACAGGGACCGTGATGGCTACACCTTC. It codes for CASGMNRDRDGYTF. The genes are TRBV19 and TRBJ1-2; tentatively, D is TRBD1 (6 bases). Germline values: CDR1 LNHDA, CDR2 SQIVND (reference sequence). Trimming shortened V by 8 bases and J by 6 bases, and 19 bases separated the two germline ends. The CDR3 length is 14 residues.

J is TRBJ2-3 and V is TRBV7-9; TRBD1 matches 7 bases. Germline CDR1 reads SEHNR; CDR2 reads FQNEAQ (reference sequence). Trimming cost V 5 bases and J 6 bases; bases outside gene matches: 8. The CDR3 contains 14 residues. The CDR3 loop is CASSPGQRDDTQYF. The CDR3, as DNA: TGTGCCAGCAGCCCGGGACAGCGAGACGATACGCAGTATTTT.

The CDR3 is CATSRDLGGQYNEQFF. CDR3 coding DNA: TGTGCCACCAGCAGAGATTTGGGGGGCCAGTACAATGAGCAGTTCTTC. This chain joins TRBV15 and TRBJ2-1; D assignment may be TRBD1 or TRBD2 (6 bases each). Germline loops: CDR1 LNHNV, CDR2 YYDKDF (reference sequence). With 0 bases removed from V and 4 bases from J, the gap between germline ends came to 13 bases. The length of the CDR3 is 16 residues. The whole variable domain, remainder taken from reference TRBV15 and TRBJ2-1, is DAMVIQNPRYQVTQFGKPVTLSCSQTLNHNVMYWYQQKSSQAPKLLFHYYDKDFNNEADTPDNFQSRRPNTSFCFLDIRSPGLGDTAMYLCATSRDLGGQYNEQFFGPGTRLTVL.

The chain carries TRBV7-6 and TRBJ2-7, with 8 bases matching TRBD2. This CDR3 spans 15 amino acids. V lost 5 bases, J lost 7 bases, and 13 bases stayed unmatched. The germline gives CDR1 SGHVS, CDR2 FNYEAQ. For the CDR3, the DNA is TGTGCCAGCAGCCCTCTCGGGGGGGTGAGAGGAGAGCAGTACTTC. Amino acid sequence: CASSPLGGVRGEQYF. Drawing the rest from reference TRBV7-6 and TRBJ2-7, the complete variable domain is GAGVSQSPRYKVTKRGQDVALRCDPISGHVSLYWYRQALGQGPEFLTYFNYEAQQDKSGLPNDRFSAERPEGSISTLTIQRTEQRDSAMYRCASSPLGGVRGEQYFGPGTRLTVT.